The 19 T cell receptor beta chains listed next were all sequenced from one sample in a study of cytomegalovirus exposure and HLA in healthy donors. PCR employed 60 Vbeta and 13 Jbeta primers. Assay used: immunoSEQ multiplex PCR; TCRdb lists only in-frame clones, some missing. The table has about 210,000 clones, more than 75% seen once; the top ten hold 6%. Specimen: PBMCs. The origin of the receptors is a man aged 40-49 years in good health and CMV-seropositive.

This clone was seen just once. V and J are TRBV7-9 and TRBJ1-2; D perhaps matches TRBD1 (6 bases). V was shortened by 1 base and J by 2 bases, with 11 bases between the two germline ends. CDR1 and CDR2 from the germline V gene are SEHNR and FQNEAQ (reference sequence). CDR3 length: 15 amino acids. CDR3 DNA: TGTGCCAGCAGCTTAGTCGGACAGTTGAACTATGGCTACACCTTC. Its translation is CASSLVGQLNYGYTF.

The chain is built from TRBV7-2 and TRBJ1-5, with D possibly being TRBD1 (6 bases). The CDR3 runs 15 residues. Germline V gene lookup returns CDR1 SGHTA and CDR2 FQGNSA. Between the trimmed V and J ends, which lost 5 bases and 0 bases, there was a span of 11 bases. CDR3 nucleotide sequence: TGTGCCAGCAGCGCAGGGACATATAGCAATCAGCCCCAGCATTTT. Its translation: CASSAGTYSNQPQHF.

This clone was picked up one time. The V call is TRBV5-4, the J call TRBJ1-2; possible D gene TRBD1, 5 bases. The V end was cut by 1 base, the J end by 7 bases, with 8 bases between. The CDR3 length is 12 residues. Germline V gene lookup returns CDR1 SGHNT and CDR2 YYREEE (reference sequence). The CDR3 coding sequence is TGTGCCAGCAGCTTGAGGGGAAGTGGCTACACCTTC. The encoded protein is CASSLRGSGYTF.

The chain uses TRBV11-2 and TRBJ2-2; D is possibly TRBD2 (6 bases). V gave up 4 bases and J gave up 5 bases, with 17 bases separating them. The CDR3 contains 16 residues. Germline V gene data show CDR1 as SGHAT and CDR2 as FQNNGV. This CDR3 is CASSSVRDRRTGELFF. The CDR3 region has the DNA TGTGCCAGCAGCTCCGTGCGGGATCGTAGGACCGGGGAGCTGTTTTTT.

J is TRBJ2-5 and V is TRBV5-1; TRBD2 is a possible D gene (6 bases). This CDR3 has 15 amino acids. Germline V lookup: CDR1 SGHRS, CDR2 YFSETQ. V lost 2 bases and J 5 bases, leaving 16 bases between the germline ends. CDR3 amino acids: CASSLGASAGETQYF. CDR3 sequence (DNA): TGCGCCAGCAGCTTAGGAGCGTCAGCGGGCGAGACCCAGTACTTC. The full variable domain, its missing parts supplied by reference TRBV5-1 and TRBJ2-5, is KAGVTQTPRYLIKTRGQQVTLSCSPISGHRSVSWYQQTPGQGLQFLFEYFSETQRNKGNFPGRFSGRQFSNSRSEMNVSTLELGDSALYLCASSLGASAGETQYFGPGTRLLVL.

J is TRBJ1-2 and V is TRBV30, with 9 bases fitting TRBD1. The CDR3 contains 14 residues. The germline V gene encodes CDR1 GTSNPN and CDR2 SVGIG (reference sequence). The trim removed 3 bases at V and 5 bases at J, leaving 7 bases unmatched. DNA of the CDR3: TGTGCCTGGAGCGGGGACAGGGTTGAGTATGGCTACACCTTC. Residues: CAWSGDRVEYGYTF.

The genes are TRBV15 and TRBJ2-7; 15 bases agree with TRBD2. The CDR3 runs 16 residues. Germline values: CDR1 LNHNV, CDR2 YYDKDF (reference sequence). V was pared by 8 bases and J by 0 bases, with 5 bases of the junction left unmatched. The DNA of the CDR3 is TGTGCCACCTCGGGACTAGCGGGAGGTTTCTCCTACGAGCAGTACTTC. It yields the protein CATSGLAGGFSYEQYF. Variable domain in full (rest from reference TRBV15 and TRBJ2-7): DAMVIQNPRYQVTQFGKPVTLSCSQTLNHNVMYWYQQKSSQAPKLLFHYYDKDFNNEADTPDNFQSRRPNTSFCFLDIRSPGLGDTAMYLCATSGLAGGFSYEQYFGPGTRLTVT.

This clone was recorded once. The chain links TRBV29-1 to TRBJ2-3; D gene unclear. Germline V gene data show CDR1 as SQVTM and CDR2 as ANQGSEA. V was trimmed by 8 bases and J by 6 bases, leaving 9 bases between them. This CDR3 has 10 residues. CDR3 bases: TGCAGCCCGATCGCGGATACGCAGTATTTT. It encodes CSPIADTQYF.

The chain links TRBV19 to TRBJ2-5; D might be TRBD2 (5 bases). V lost 3 bases and J lost 4, with 21 bases in between. Germline CDR1 and CDR2: LNHDA and SQIVND (reference sequence). This CDR3 comprises 17 residues. The CDR3 protein is CASSISSVPPLRETQYF. The CDR3 DNA reads TGTGCCAGTAGTATTAGTAGCGTTCCCCCCCTTCGAGAGACCCAGTACTTC.

The genes are TRBV27 and TRBJ2-1, with D perhaps matching TRBD1 (5 bases). V lost 5 bases and J lost 4, with 18 bases in between. CDR1 and CDR2 (germline): MNHEY, SMNVEV (reference sequence). The CDR3 covers 16 residues. The CDR3 region has the DNA TGTGCCAGCAGTAGAGGCGGACACGCGCAGTACAATGAGCAGTTCTTC. Its protein is CASSRGGHAQYNEQFF.

The count of this clone is one. The V call is TRBV5-6, the J call TRBJ2-7, with 8 bases aligning to TRBD1. Germline loops: CDR1 SGHDT, CDR2 YYEEEE. V lost 2 bases to trimming and J lost 4 bases; unmatched junction nucleotides: 8. The CDR3 extends over 15 amino acids. The CDR3: CASSFADRVGYEQYF. CDR3 nucleotide sequence: TGTGCCAGCAGCTTTGCGGACAGGGTCGGTTACGAGCAGTACTTC.

This chain connects TRBV19 to TRBJ2-1; TRBD2 matches 8 bases. The CDR3 has 14 amino acids. V was pared by 3 bases and J by 12 bases, with 10 bases of the junction left unmatched. Germline CDR1 is LNHDA and CDR2 is SQIVND (reference sequence). As DNA, the CDR3 is TGTGCCAGTAGTATGCGAGCGGGAGAGATCGGGCAGTTCTTC. Amino acids: CASSMRAGEIGQFF.

J is TRBJ1-1 and V is TRBV7-3; no reliable D call. Germline V gives CDR1 SGHTA, CDR2 FQGTGA. With 5 bases removed from V and 1 base from J, the gap between germline ends came to 8 bases. The CDR3 has 13 amino acids. Here the CDR3 DNA reads TGTGCCAGCAGCCATGGAGGGAACACTGAAGCTTTCTTT. Translated, it gives CASSHGGNTEAFF.

J is TRBJ2-7 and V is TRBV11-2, with D perhaps TRBD2 (6 bases). Germline-derived CDR1 and CDR2 are SGHAT and FQNNGV. The CDR3 extends over 19 amino acids. The ends were cut back, 1 base at V and 4 bases at J, with 26 bases in the middle. CDR3 nucleotides: TGTGCCAGCAGCTTAGTCATCCAGCGGGTCCCATCTAGTCTTTACGAGCAGTACTTC. Translated: CASSLVIQRVPSSLYEQYF.

This clone was recorded once. V usage is TRBV9 and J usage is TRBJ1-4; 8 bases fit TRBD1. Unmatched junction bases numbered 5, after V lost 2 bases and J lost 8 bases. From germline, CDR1 is SGDLS and CDR2 YYNGEE. The CDR3 is 14 residues long. The CDR3 loop reads CASSVGTGAEKLFF. The DNA of the CDR3 is TGTGCCAGCAGCGTCGGGACAGGAGCAGAAAAACTGTTTTTT. The full variable domain, with the rest looked up from reference TRBV9 and TRBJ1-4, is DSGVTQTPKHLITATGQRVTLRCSPRSGDLSVYWYQQSLDQGLQFLIQYYNGEERAKGNILERFSAQQFPDLHSELNLSSLELGDSALYFCASSVGTGAEKLFFGSGTQLSVL.

This clone was seen a single time. J is TRBJ2-5 and V is TRBV10-3; TRBD1 matches at 8 bases. In germline, CDR1 is ENHRY, CDR2 SYGVKD. The CDR3 has 15 residues. Trimming at V came to 6 bases and at J to 4 bases, leaving 10 bases not matched to a gene. The CDR3 DNA reads as TGTGCCATCAGCAAATCGACAGGGGTCAGAGAGACCCAGTACTTC. It specifies CAISKSTGVRETQYF.

This chain links TRBV27 with TRBJ2-1, with 10 positions matching TRBD2. Per germline, CDR1 MNHEY and CDR2 SMNVEV (reference sequence). V was pared by 3 bases and J by 10 bases, with 18 bases of the junction left unmatched. CDR3 length: 18 amino acids. The CDR3 DNA sequence: TGTGCCAGCAGTTTCAGGCTGCGAAATAGCGGGAGGTTAGGAGAGCAGTTCTTC. Amino acids: CASSFRLRNSGRLGEQFF.

The chain is built from TRBV28 and TRBJ2-7; 10 bases fit TRBD1. Germline V gene sequence: CDR1 MDHEN, CDR2 SYDVKM. The length of the CDR3 is 15 residues. V lost 5 bases to trimming and J lost 5 bases; unmatched junction nucleotides: 9. The CDR3 loop reads CASSPTTGGRNEQYF. CDR3 bases: TGTGCCAGCAGTCCCACGACAGGGGGCAGGAACGAGCAGTACTTC.

The rearrangement joins TRBV9 to TRBJ2-3; no firm D call. The germline V gene encodes CDR1 SGDLS and CDR2 YYNGEE. This CDR3 region has 15 residues. V was trimmed by 0 bases and J by 4 bases, leaving 12 bases between them. The CDR3: CASSVDDSFADTQYF. CDR3 sequence (DNA): TGTGCCAGCAGCGTAGATGATAGCTTCGCAGATACGCAGTATTTT.